Listed below are T cell receptor beta chains from one sample, sequenced in a study of shared clonotypes between healthy human individuals. Profiling relied on immunoSEQ multiplex PCR, and the TCRdb table lists in-frame clones only, not all of them. The table includes approximately 720,000 clones, 72% detected once. Source material: memory CD4+ T cells sorted from blood. Receptor source: a young woman in good health. The CDR3 runs from the conserved cysteine through the conserved F or W. A D gene is named only where the DNA matches it firmly. Only part of the rows carry a size: once, few, many, or a class if the clone is expanded.

clone size	V gene	D gene	J gene	CDR3 protein	CDR3 DNA
.	TRBV6-5	.	TRBJ2-7	CASKNIGDYEQYF	TGTGCCAGCAAAAACATAGGGGACTACGAGCAGTACTTC
.	TRBV6-4	.	TRBJ2-1	CASSDSVRDNEQFF	TGTGCCAGCAGTGACTCAGTCCGGGACAATGAGCAGTTCTTC
.	TRBV28	.	TRBJ2-7	CASSLYREGYEQYF	TGTGCCAGCAGTTTATACAGGGAGGGCTACGAGCAGTACTTC
.	TRBV5-1	.	TRBJ2-4	CASSLNGGLAKNIQYF	TGCGCCAGCAGCTTGAACGGGGGACTAGCCAAAAACATTCAGTACTTC
.	TRBV27	.	TRBJ1-1	CASSYSRVVITEAFF	TGTGCCAGCAGTTATTCGAGGGTGGTTATCACTGAAGCTTTCTTT
.	TRBV5-1	TRBD2	TRBJ2-5	CASSRLAEETQYF	TGCGCCAGCAGCCGGCTAGCGGAAGAGACCCAGTACTTC
.	TRBV11-2	.	TRBJ2-7	CASSLDGASFYEQYF	TGTGCCAGCAGCTTAGATGGGGCTAGTTTCTACGAGCAGTACTTC
.	TRBV5-1	TRBD1	TRBJ1-2	CASSAGQGALAGYTF	TGCGCCAGCAGCGCGGGACAGGGGGCGTTGGCCGGCTACACCTTC
.	TRBV7-2	TRBD2	TRBJ2-7	CASCVAGVPHEQYF	TGTGCCAGCTGTGTAGCGGGAGTTCCCCACGAGCAGTACTTC
once	TRBV27	.	TRBJ2-1	CASRSWVDAYNEQFF	TGTGCCAGCAGATCTTGGGTCGACGCGTACAATGAGCAGTTCTTC
few	TRBV5-1	TRBD2	TRBJ2-1	CASSWTSAKGNNEQFF	TGCGCCAGCAGCTGGACTAGCGCTAAAGGTAACAATGAGCAGTTCTTC